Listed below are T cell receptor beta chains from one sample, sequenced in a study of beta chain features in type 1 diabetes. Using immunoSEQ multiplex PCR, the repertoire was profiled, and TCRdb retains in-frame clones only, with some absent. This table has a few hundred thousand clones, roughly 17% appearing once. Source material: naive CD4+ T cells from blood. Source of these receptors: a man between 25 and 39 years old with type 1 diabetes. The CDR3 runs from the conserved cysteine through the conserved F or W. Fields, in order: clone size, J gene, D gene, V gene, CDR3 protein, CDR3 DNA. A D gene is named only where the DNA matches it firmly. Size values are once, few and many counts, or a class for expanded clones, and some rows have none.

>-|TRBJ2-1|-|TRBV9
CASSPPTSDYNEQFF
TGTGCCAGCAGCCCCCCGACTAGTGATTACAATGAGCAGTTCTTC
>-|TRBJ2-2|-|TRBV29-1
CSVPKGANTGELFF
TGCAGCGTACCTAAAGGGGCGAACACCGGGGAGCTGTTTTTT
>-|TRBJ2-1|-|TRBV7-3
CASSPGSQGFHEQFF
TGTGCCAGCAGCCCCGGGTCGCAGGGCTTCCATGAGCAGTTCTTC
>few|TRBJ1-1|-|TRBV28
CASSPPGLGGTEAFF
TGTGCCAGCAGTCCGCCGGGACTTGGGGGCACTGAAGCTTTCTTT
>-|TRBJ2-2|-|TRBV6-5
CASSYSRDTGELFF
TGTGCCAGCAGTTACTCGCGGGACACCGGGGAGCTGTTTTTT
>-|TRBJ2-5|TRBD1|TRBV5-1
CASSPGTGAQETQYF
TGCGCCAGCAGCCCCGGGACAGGGGCTCAAGAGACCCAGTACTTC
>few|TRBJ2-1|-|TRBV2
CASSVDYYNEQFF
TGTGCCAGCAGTGTGGACTACTACAATGAGCAGTTCTTC
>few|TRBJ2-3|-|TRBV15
CATSSPPGLGTDTQYF
TGTGCCACCAGCAGTCCTCCGGGACTTGGCACAGATACGCAGTATTTT
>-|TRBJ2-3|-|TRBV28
CASRMDTQYF
TGTGCCAGCAGGATGGATACGCAGTATTTT
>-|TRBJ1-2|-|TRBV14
CASSIGAGRGYTF
TGTGCCAGCAGCATTGGGGCAGGACGCGGCTACACCTTC
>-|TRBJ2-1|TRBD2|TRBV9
CASSVVSGILYNEQFF
TGTGCCAGCAGCGTAGTAAGCGGGATCCTTTACAATGAGCAGTTCTTC
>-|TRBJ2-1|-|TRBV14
CASSQQRQFF
TGTGCCAGCAGCCAACAACGACAGTTCTTC
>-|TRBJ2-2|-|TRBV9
CASSVLSEGGELFF
TGTGCCAGCAGCGTACTAAGCGAGGGCGGGGAGCTGTTTTTT
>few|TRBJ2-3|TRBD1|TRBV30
CAWSVSTGGRDTQYF
TGTGCCTGGAGTGTAAGCACAGGGGGCAGAGATACGCAGTATTTT
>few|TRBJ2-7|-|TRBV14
CASSPGRVYEQYF
TGTGCCAGCAGCCCTGGTAGGGTGTACGAGCAGTACTTC
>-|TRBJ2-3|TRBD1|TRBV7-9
CASQTRGHTDTQYF
TGTGCCAGCCAGACGAGGGGGCACACAGATACGCAGTATTTT
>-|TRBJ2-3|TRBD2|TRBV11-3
CASSATSGTDTQYF
TGTGCCAGCAGCGCGACTAGCGGCACAGATACGCAGTATTTT
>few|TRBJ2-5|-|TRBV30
CAWSSRGRGRETQYF
TGTGCCTGGAGTTCCCGGGGCAGGGGGAGGGAGACCCAGTACTTC
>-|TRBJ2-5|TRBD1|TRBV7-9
CASSPGDREMETQYF
TGTGCCAGCAGCCCAGGGGACAGGGAAATGGAGACCCAGTACTTC
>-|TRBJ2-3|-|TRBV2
CASSLTRSTDTQYF
TGTGCCAGCAGCTTAACAAGAAGCACAGATACGCAGTATTTT
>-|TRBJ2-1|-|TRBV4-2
CASSQPGVRTDNEQFF
TGTGCCAGCAGCCAACCAGGGGTGAGGACGGACAATGAGCAGTTCTTC
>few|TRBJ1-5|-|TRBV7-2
CASSLLRDRQPQHF
TGTGCCAGCAGCTTATTGAGGGATCGTCAGCCCCAGCATTTT
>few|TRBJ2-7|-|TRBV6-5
CASQQDSSYEQYF
TGTGCCAGTCAACAGGATTCTAGCTACGAGCAGTACTTC
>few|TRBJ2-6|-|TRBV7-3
CASSFRSSGANVLTF
TGTGCCAGCAGCTTCAGGAGCTCTGGGGCCAACGTCCTGACTTTC
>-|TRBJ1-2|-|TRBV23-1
CASSQSSLGRERLFCYGYTF
TGCGCCAGCAGTCAATCATCTTTGGGCAGGGAGCGCCTATTTTGCTATGGCTACACCTTC
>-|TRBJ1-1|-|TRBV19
CASSKWGITEAFF
TGTGCCAGTAGTAAATGGGGCATCACTGAAGCTTTCTTT
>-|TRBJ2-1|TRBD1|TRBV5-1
CASSSDRVSYNEQFF
TGCGCCAGCAGCTCCGACAGGGTCTCCTACAATGAGCAGTTCTTC
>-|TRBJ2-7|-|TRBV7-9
CASRQRGREQYF
TGTGCCAGCAGACAAAGGGGTCGGGAGCAGTACTTC
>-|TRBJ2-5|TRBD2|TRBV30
CAWRVAGGPVETQYF
TGTGCCTGGAGAGTGGCGGGAGGGCCGGTTGAGACCCAGTACTTC
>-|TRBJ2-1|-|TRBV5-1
CASSLAEGTEQFF
TGCGCCAGCAGCTTGGCGGAGGGAACCGAGCAGTTCTTC
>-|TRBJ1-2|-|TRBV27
CASSLSGPGGYTF
TGTGCCAGCAGTTTATCTGGTCCAGGGGGCTACACCTTC
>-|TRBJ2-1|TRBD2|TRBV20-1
CSALQRERQFF
TGCAGTGCTCTACAGCGGGAGAGACAGTTCTTC
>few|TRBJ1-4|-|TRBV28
CASSNEKLFF
TGTGCCAGCTCTAATGAAAAACTGTTTTTT
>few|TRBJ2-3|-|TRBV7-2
CASSLAPGVLHTQYF
TGTGCCAGCAGCTTAGCGCCGGGAGTATTGCATACGCAGTATTTT